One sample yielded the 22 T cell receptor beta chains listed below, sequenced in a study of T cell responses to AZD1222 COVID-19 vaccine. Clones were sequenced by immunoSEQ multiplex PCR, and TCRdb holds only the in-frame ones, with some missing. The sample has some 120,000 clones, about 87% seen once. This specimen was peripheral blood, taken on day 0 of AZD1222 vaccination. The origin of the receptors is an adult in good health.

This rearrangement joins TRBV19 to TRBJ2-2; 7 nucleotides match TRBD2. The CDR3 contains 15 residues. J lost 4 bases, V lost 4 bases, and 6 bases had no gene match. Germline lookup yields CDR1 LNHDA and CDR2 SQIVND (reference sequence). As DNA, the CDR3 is TGTGCCAGTAGTACAGGCCCGGGAGGCACCGGGGAGCTGTTTTTT. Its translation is CASSTGPGGTGELFF.

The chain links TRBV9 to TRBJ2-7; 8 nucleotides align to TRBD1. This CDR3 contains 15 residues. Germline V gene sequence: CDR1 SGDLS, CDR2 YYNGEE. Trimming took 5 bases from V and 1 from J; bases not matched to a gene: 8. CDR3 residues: CASSEGTGTSYEQYF. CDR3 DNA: TGTGCCAGCAGTGAAGGGACAGGCACATCCTACGAGCAGTACTTC.

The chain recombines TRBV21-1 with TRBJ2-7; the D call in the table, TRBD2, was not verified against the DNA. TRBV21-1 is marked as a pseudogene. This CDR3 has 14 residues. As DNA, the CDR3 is TGTGCCAGCAGCCCCCCTAGGACTAGCTACGAGCAGTACTTC. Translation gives CASSPPRTSYEQYF.

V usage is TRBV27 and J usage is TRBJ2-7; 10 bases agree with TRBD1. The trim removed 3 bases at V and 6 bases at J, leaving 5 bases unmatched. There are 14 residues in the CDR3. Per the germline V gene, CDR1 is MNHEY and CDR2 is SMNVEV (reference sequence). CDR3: CASSFRDRGTEQYF. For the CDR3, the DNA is TGTGCCAGCAGTTTCCGGGACAGGGGTACCGAGCAGTACTTC.

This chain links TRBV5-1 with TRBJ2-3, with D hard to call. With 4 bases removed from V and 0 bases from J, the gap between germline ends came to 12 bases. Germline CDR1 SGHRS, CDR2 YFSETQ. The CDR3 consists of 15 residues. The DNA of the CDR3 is TGCGCCAGCAGCCCGGACCCAGCGAGCACAGATACGCAGTATTTT. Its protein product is CASSPDPASTDTQYF.

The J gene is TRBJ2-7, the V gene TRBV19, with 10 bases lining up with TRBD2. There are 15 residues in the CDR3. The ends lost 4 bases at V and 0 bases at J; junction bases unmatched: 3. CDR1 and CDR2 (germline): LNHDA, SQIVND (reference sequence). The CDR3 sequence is CASSTSGRASYEQYF. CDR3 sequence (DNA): TGTGCCAGTAGTACCAGCGGGAGGGCCTCCTACGAGCAGTACTTC.

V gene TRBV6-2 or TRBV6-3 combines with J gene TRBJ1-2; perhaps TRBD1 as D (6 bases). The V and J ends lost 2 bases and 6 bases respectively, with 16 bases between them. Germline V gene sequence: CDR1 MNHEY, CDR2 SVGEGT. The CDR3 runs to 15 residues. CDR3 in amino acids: CASSYGVQGIHGYTF. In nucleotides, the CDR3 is TGTGCCAGCAGTTACGGGGTCCAGGGGATACATGGCTACACCTTC.

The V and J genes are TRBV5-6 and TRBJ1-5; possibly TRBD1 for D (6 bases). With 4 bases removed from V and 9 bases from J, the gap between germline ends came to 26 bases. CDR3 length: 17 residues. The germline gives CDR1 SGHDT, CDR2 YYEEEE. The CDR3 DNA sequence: TGTGCCAGCAGCCGCTGGCCCGGGTCCACAGGGAACTGGCCCCAGCATTTT. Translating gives CASSRWPGSTGNWPQHF.

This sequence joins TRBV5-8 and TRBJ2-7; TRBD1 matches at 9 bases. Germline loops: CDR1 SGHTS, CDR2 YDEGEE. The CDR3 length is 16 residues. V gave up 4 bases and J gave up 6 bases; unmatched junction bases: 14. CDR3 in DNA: TGTGCCAGCAGCCGCCCCGCTGGGGGACAGGGTGGCGAGCAGTACTTC. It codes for CASSRPAGGQGGEQYF.

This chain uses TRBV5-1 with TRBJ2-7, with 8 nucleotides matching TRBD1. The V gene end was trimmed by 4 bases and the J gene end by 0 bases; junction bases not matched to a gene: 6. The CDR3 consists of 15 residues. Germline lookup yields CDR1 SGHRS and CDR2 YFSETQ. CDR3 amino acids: CASSKGTGTSYEQYF. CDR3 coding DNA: TGCGCCAGCAGCAAAGGGACAGGCACCTCCTACGAGCAGTACTTC.

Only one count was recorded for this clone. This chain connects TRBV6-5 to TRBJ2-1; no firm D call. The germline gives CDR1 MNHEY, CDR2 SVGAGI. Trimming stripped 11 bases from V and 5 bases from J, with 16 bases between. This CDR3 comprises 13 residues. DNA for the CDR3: TGTGCCGCTAGACCGGCCCGGGACAATGAGCAGTTCTTC. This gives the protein CAARPARDNEQFF.

DNA for the CDR3: TGTGCCAGCAGCCCCCACGGTGGGGATGAAAAACTGTTTTTT. This gives the protein CASSPHGGDEKLFF. The V gene is TRBV28, the J gene TRBJ1-4; D ambiguous. Deletions cut 6 bases from V and 6 bases from J, with 14 bases between. The CDR3 totals 14 residues. Germline assignment: CDR1 MDHEN and CDR2 SYDVKM.

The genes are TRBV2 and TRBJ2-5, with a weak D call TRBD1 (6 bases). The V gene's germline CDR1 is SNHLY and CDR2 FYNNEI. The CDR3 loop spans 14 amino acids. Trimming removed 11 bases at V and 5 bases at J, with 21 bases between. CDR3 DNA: TGTGCCGGAACACAGGGCCTTGGGCGGGAGACCCAGTACTTC. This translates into CAGTQGLGRETQYF.

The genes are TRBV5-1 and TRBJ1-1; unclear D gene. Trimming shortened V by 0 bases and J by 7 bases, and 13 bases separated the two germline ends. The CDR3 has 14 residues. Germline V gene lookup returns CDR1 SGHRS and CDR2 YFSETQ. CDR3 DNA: TGCGCCAGCAGCTTGGCAGGCAGAGACCATGAAGCTTTCTTT. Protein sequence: CASSLAGRDHEAFF.

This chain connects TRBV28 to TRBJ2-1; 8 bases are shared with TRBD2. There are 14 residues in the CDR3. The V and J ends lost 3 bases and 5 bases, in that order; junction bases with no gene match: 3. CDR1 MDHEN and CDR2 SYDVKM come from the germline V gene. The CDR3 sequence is CASSFAGGDNEQFF. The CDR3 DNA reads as TGTGCCAGCAGTTTTGCGGGGGGCGACAATGAGCAGTTCTTC.

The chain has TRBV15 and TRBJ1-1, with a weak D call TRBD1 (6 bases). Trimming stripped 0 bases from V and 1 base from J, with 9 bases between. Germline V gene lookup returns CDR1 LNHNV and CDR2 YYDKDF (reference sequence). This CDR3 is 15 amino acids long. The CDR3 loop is CATSREQGRNTEAFF. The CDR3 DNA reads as TGTGCCACCAGCAGAGAGCAGGGGAGGAACACTGAAGCTTTCTTT.

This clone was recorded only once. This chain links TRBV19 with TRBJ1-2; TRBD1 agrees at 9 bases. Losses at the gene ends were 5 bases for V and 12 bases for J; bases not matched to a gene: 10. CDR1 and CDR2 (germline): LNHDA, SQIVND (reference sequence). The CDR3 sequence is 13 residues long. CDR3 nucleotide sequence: TGTGCCAGTAGTGAACGGGACAGGGCTTTTCACACCTTC. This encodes CASSERDRAFHTF.

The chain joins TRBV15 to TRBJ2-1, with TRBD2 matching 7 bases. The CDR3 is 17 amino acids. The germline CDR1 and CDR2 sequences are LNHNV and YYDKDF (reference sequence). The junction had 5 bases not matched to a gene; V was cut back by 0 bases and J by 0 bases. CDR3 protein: CATSRDLGGSSYNEQFF. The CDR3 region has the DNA TGTGCCACCAGCAGAGATCTGGGGGGGAGCTCCTACAATGAGCAGTTCTTC.

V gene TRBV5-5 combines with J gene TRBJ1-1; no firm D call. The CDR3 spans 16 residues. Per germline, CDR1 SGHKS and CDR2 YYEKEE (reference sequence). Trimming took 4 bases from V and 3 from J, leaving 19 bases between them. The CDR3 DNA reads TGTGCCAGCAGCCCCGGCGCCGGGAGCCTCTACACTGAAGCTTTCTTT. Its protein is CASSPGAGSLYTEAFF.

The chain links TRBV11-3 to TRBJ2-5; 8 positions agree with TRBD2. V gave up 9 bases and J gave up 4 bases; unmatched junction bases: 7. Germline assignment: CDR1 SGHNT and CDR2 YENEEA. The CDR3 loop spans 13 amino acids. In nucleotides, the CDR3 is TGTGCCAGTAATCGGGAGGGTAGAGAGACCCAGTACTTC. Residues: CASNREGRETQYF.

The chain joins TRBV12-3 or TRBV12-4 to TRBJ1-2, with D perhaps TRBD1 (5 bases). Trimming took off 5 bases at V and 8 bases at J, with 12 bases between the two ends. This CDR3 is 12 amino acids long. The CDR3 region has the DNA TGTGCCAGCAGTCCGGGGCCTGTAGGCTACACCTTC. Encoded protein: CASSPGPVGYTF.

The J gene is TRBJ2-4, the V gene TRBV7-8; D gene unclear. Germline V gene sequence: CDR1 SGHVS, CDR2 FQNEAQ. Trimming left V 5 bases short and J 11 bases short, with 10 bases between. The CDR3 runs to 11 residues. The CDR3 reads CASSPARVQYF. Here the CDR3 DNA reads TGTGCCAGCAGCCCGGCCCGTGTTCAGTACTTC.